The 15 T cell receptor beta chains listed next were all sequenced from one sample in a study of OX40 agonist ivuxolimab in advanced cancers. Profiling relied on immunoSEQ multiplex PCR, and the TCRdb table lists in-frame clones only, not all of them. The data show 130,000 or so clones, approximately 92% seen once. The specimen comprised CD4+ or CD8+ T cells sorted from blood, sampled in a trial of the OX40 agonist ivuxolimab. Receptors originate from an adult with an advanced solid tumor such as melanoma, head and neck, liver or kidney cancer.

This chain links TRBV7-9 with TRBJ2-5; D unresolved. Per germline, CDR1 SEHNR and CDR2 FQNEAQ (reference sequence). Trimming left V 1 base short and J 5 bases short, with 8 bases between. The CDR3 length is 13 residues. The CDR3 here is CASSLVAVETQYF. DNA for the CDR3: TGTGCCAGCAGCTTAGTTGCGGTGGAGACCCAGTACTTC.

The chain recombines TRBV28 with TRBJ1-2, with 7 bases fitting TRBD1. Losses at the gene ends were 6 bases for V and 0 bases for J; bases not matched to a gene: 4. Germline V gene lookup returns CDR1 MDHEN and CDR2 SYDVKM. CDR3 size: 14 residues. The CDR3 DNA reads as TGTGCCAGCAGGGGGACAGTAGCTAACTATGGCTACACCTTC. As protein: CASRGTVANYGYTF.

This chain uses TRBV5-1 with TRBJ2-2; no firm D call. The CDR3 loop spans 16 amino acids. CDR1 SGHRS and CDR2 YFSETQ come from the germline V gene. Deletions cut 5 bases from V and 5 bases from J, with 19 bases between. The CDR3 DNA sequence: TGCGCCAGCAGTTCATCCCCGGTCGATGGGACCGGGGAGCTGTTTTTT. As protein: CASSSSPVDGTGELFF.

The CDR3: CASRAGDNYGYTF. The DNA of the CDR3 is TGTGCCAGCAGGGCAGGGGATAACTATGGCTACACCTTC. This chain joins TRBV28 and TRBJ1-2; possible D gene TRBD1, 6 bases. This CDR3 is built from 13 residues. V lost 6 bases to trimming and J lost 1 base, with 9 bases between them. Germline V gene lookup returns CDR1 MDHEN and CDR2 SYDVKM.

The chain joins TRBV4-1 to TRBJ2-4, with 9 bases aligning to TRBD1. J gave up 2 bases and V 4 bases, and 9 bases lay outside the gene matches. Germline V gene sequence: CDR1 MGHRA, CDR2 YSYEKL. The CDR3 sequence is 17 residues long. In DNA, the CDR3 is TGCGCCAGCAGCCCACCCGGGACAGGGTTATCCAAAAACATTCAGTACTTC. Its translation is CASSPPGTGLSKNIQYF.

This clone showed up just once. The chain is built from TRBV19 and TRBJ2-3; D possibly matches TRBD1 or TRBD2 (5 bases each). The CDR3 covers 14 residues. Germline values: CDR1 LNHDA, CDR2 SQIVND (reference sequence). Trimming removed 7 bases at V and 0 bases at J, with 11 bases between. CDR3 amino acids: CASTRGPSTDTQYF. CDR3 bases: TGTGCCAGTACCCGGGGACCTAGCACAGATACGCAGTATTTT.

The chain has TRBV7-9 and TRBJ2-1; D might be TRBD2 (6 bases). CDR1 and CDR2 from the germline V gene are SEHNR and FQNEAQ (reference sequence). The length of the CDR3 is 14 residues. Between the trimmed V and J ends, which lost 3 bases and 6 bases, there was a span of 12 bases. CDR3 in amino acids: CASSLTGVLNEQFF. CDR3 DNA: TGTGCCAGCAGCTTGACGGGAGTACTCAATGAGCAGTTCTTC.

The V call is TRBV6-1, the J call TRBJ2-5, with D perhaps matching TRBD1 (6 bases). The CDR3 totals 12 residues. Germline CDR1 MNHNS, CDR2 SASEGT. V lost 5 bases and J lost 5, with 9 bases in between. The CDR3 spells CASSRGWETQYF. The CDR3 DNA follows: TGTGCCAGCAGTAGGGGGTGGGAGACCCAGTACTTC.

The CDR3 DNA reads TGTGCCAGCAGCTTCGGACACTACCAAGAGACCCAGTACTTC. It codes for CASSFGHYQETQYF. The chain carries TRBV11-2 and TRBJ2-5; weak D call: TRBD1 (5 bases). The CDR3 has 14 amino acids. CDR1 is SGHAT, CDR2 FQNNGV, per germline. With 3 bases removed from V and 0 bases from J, the gap between germline ends came to 8 bases.

The CDR3 sequence: CASKRTSGSTDTQYF. In DNA form, the CDR3 reads TGTGCCAGCAAGAGGACTAGCGGGTCCACAGATACGCAGTATTTT. The chain links TRBV27 to TRBJ2-3; 11 positions match TRBD2. The V gene's germline CDR1 is MNHEY and CDR2 SMNVEV (reference sequence). V trimming: 7 bases; J trimming: 2 bases; junction bases outside the gene matches: 5. This CDR3 is 15 amino acids long.

The CDR3 nucleotides are TGTGCCAGCAGCTTAGCGCAGGGACAGACAAACACCGGGGAGCTGTTTTTT. Translated: CASSLAQGQTNTGELFF. The chain joins TRBV7-8 to TRBJ2-2; TRBD1 aligns across 7 bases. CDR1 is SGHVS and CDR2 is FQNEAQ in the germline V gene. The V and J ends lost 0 bases and 2 bases, in that order; junction bases with no gene match: 6. The CDR3 extends over 17 amino acids. The full variable domain, in which reference TRBV7-8 and TRBJ2-2 provide the parts outside the CDR3, is GAGVSQSPRYKVAKRGQDVALRCDPISGHVSLFWYQQALGQGPEFLTYFQNEAQLDKSGLPSDRFFAERPEGSVSTLKIQRTQQEDSAVYLCASSLAQGQTNTGELFFGEGSRLTVL.

The chain links TRBV7-8 to TRBJ2-7; a weak D match, TRBD2 (6 bases). Germline V lookup: CDR1 SGHVS, CDR2 FQNEAQ. The CDR3 sequence is 15 residues long. Deletions cut 3 bases from V and 6 bases from J, with 18 bases between. This CDR3 reads CASSFGGGGLTEQYF. The DNA for the CDR3 is TGTGCCAGCAGCTTTGGTGGTGGAGGGCTTACCGAGCAGTACTTC.

The chain has TRBV28 and TRBJ1-3; D ambiguous. CDR1 MDHEN and CDR2 SYDVKM come from the germline V gene. This CDR3 has 14 amino acids. Between the trimmed V and J ends, which lost 6 bases and 3 bases, there was a span of 12 bases. The CDR3 DNA reads TGTGCCAGCAGCGCTCATCCGGGTGGAAACACCATATATTTT. Translating gives CASSAHPGGNTIYF.

The chain carries TRBV29-1 and TRBJ1-2; 10 bases are a match to TRBD1. The CDR3 totals 14 residues. Unmatched junction bases numbered 4, after V lost 6 bases and J lost 0 bases. CDR1 is SQVTM and CDR2 is ANQGSEA in the germline V gene. Written as DNA, the CDR3 is TGCAGCGTGGGTGGACAGGGGGCTAACTATGGCTACACCTTC. This gives the protein CSVGGQGANYGYTF.

The J gene is TRBJ1-3, the V gene TRBV28; 8 bases align to TRBD1. J lost 3 bases, V lost 2 bases, and 3 bases had no gene match. CDR1 and CDR2 from the germline V gene are MDHEN and SYDVKM. The CDR3 is 15 amino acids. DNA of the CDR3: TGTGCCAGCAGTTTAGGGACAGGCGATGGAAACACCATATATTTT. As protein: CASSLGTGDGNTIYF.